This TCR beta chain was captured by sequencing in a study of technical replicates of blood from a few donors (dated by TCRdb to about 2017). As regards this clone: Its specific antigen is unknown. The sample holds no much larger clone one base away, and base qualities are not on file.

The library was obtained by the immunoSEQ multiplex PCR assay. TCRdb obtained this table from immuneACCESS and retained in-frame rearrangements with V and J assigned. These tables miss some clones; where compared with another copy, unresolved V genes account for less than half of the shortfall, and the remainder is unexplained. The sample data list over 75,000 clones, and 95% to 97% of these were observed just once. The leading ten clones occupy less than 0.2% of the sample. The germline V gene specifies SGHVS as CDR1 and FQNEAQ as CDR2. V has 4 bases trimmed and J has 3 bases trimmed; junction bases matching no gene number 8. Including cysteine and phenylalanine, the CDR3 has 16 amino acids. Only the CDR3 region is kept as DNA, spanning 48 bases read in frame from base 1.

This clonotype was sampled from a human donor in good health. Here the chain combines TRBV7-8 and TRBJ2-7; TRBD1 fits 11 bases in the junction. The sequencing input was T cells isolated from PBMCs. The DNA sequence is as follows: TGTGCCAGCAGCTCTCCTTGGACAGGGGGCGTCTACGAGCAGTACTTC. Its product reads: CASSSPWTGGVYEQYF.